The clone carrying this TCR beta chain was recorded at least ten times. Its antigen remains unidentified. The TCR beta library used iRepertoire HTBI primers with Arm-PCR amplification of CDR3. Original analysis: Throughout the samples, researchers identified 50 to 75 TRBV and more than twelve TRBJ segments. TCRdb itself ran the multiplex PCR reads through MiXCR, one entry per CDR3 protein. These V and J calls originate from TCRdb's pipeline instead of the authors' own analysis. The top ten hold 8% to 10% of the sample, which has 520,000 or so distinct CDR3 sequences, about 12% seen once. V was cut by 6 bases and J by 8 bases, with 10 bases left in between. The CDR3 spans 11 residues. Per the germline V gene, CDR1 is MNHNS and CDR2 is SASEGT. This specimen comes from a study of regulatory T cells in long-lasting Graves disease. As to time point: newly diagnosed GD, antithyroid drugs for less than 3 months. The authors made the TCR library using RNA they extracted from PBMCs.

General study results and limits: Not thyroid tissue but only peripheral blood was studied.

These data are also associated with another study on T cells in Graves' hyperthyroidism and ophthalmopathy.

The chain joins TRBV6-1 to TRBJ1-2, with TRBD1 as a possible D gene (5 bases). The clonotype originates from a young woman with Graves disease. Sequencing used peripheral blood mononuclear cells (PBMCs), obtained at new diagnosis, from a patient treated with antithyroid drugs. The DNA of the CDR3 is TGTGCCAGCAGATCAGGGCCCGGCTACACCTTC. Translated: CASRSGPGYTF.